This T cell receptor (beta chain) stems from a study of technical replicates of blood from a few donors. A remark on this clone: The same CDR3 also results from other DNA sequences found in this sample.

CDR1 is MNHEY and CDR2 is SVGAGI in the germline V gene. V lost 6 bases and J lost 2; bases outside the gene matches: 0. CDR3 length equals 13 residues. The method was immunoSEQ multiplex PCR; TCRdb's version includes in-frame clones alone and lacks a portion of them. The data show over 50,000 clones, roughly 92% seen once. The clonotype originates from a human donor in good health. The chain is built from TRBV6-5 and TRBJ1-5; 8 bases are shared with TRBD1. Specimen: T cells isolated from PBMCs. The DNA for the CDR3 is TGTGCCAGCAGGACAGGGGGCAATCAGCCCCAGCATTTT. Amino acids: CASRTGGNQPQHF.